One T cell receptor beta chain is described in this entry. Germline values: CDR1 KGHDR, CDR2 SFDVKD. V was pared by 2 bases and J by 4 bases, with 7 bases of the junction left unmatched. The CDR3 runs 16 residues. The source of the sample is a study of blood T cell repertoires in COVID-19. Background on the study: Collection of acute and convalescent COVID-19 samples took place in the United States, Italy and Spain. Sources were T cells, B-cell-depleted T cells, or PBMCs; the material itself was cDNA or gDNA.

In the original workflow: Estimation of nucleated cell counts relied on the amplification of reference gene primers. Method: immunoSEQ multiplex PCR; TCRdb's copy keeps in-frame clones and lacks some. V and J calls and clone size are copied from that table; D and trimming were computed from the DNA. The data hold more than 95,000 clones, with around 84% observed a single time. The source material was peripheral blood. The V gene is TRBV24-1, the J gene TRBJ2-5; the match to TRBD2 covers 9 bases. The sequence derives from a woman between 55 and 75 years old in a cohort sampled during active or convalescent COVID-19. For the CDR3, the DNA is TGTGCCACCAGTGATTCCGCGGGGGGGCAATTAGAGACCCAGTACTTC. Translation: CATSDSAGGQLETQYF.